The 17 T cell receptor beta chains below were found in one sample sequenced in a study of blood T cell repertoires in COVID-19. Assay: immunoSEQ multiplex PCR; the TCRdb copy retains only in-frame clones and omits some. The repertoire holds some 74,000 clones, with approximately 81% as singletons. The sequenced sample consisted of peripheral blood. The source of these receptors is a woman aged 80 or over with active or convalescent COVID-19.

This clone turned up a few times. The rearrangement joins TRBV4-1 to TRBJ2-7, with D maybe TRBD1 (6 bases). Germline V gene lookup returns CDR1 MGHRA and CDR2 YSYEKL. The CDR3 is made up of 14 amino acids. V lost 3 bases and J lost 6, with 15 bases in between. CDR3 loop: CASSHPGRGPEQYF. The DNA of the CDR3 is TGCGCCAGCAGCCATCCCGGCAGGGGTCCCGAGCAGTACTTC.

This CDR3 is CASLFYRDREPWGQPQHF. In nucleotides, the CDR3 is TGCGCCAGCCTCTTTTACCGGGACAGGGAACCCTGGGGACAGCCCCAGCATTTT. J is TRBJ1-5 and V is TRBV10-1; 9 positions match TRBD1. With 8 bases clipped from V and 7 bases from J, the junction kept 21 bases outside the gene matches. Germline V CDR1 and CDR2: WNHNN, SYGVQD (reference sequence). The CDR3 sequence is 18 residues long.

This sequence joins TRBV28 and TRBJ1-2, with D maybe TRBD1 (6 bases). The germline V gene encodes CDR1 MDHEN and CDR2 SYDVKM. Trimming took 5 bases from V and 3 from J, leaving 19 bases between them. The CDR3 totals 16 residues. This CDR3 reads CASSTPGAAGYYGYTF. For the CDR3, the DNA is TGTGCCAGCAGTACACCAGGGGCTGCAGGGTACTATGGCTACACCTTC.

Written as DNA, the CDR3 is TGTGCCAGCAGTTCCCTTCGACAGGGGGCGGGCACTGAAGCTTTCTTT. This codes for CASSSLRQGAGTEAFF. The gene calls are TRBV27 and TRBJ1-1; TRBD1 matches at 10 bases. V was pared by 4 bases and J by 4 bases, with 9 bases of the junction left unmatched. CDR1 and CDR2 from the germline V gene are MNHEY and SMNVEV (reference sequence). This CDR3 spans 16 amino acids.

The rearrangement uses TRBV5-1 and TRBJ2-4; possibly TRBD2 for D (6 bases). Per germline, CDR1 SGHRS and CDR2 YFSETQ. Trimming removed 2 bases from V and 2 bases from J, with 8 bases in between. This CDR3 comprises 14 residues. CDR3 sequence (DNA): TGCGCCAGCAGCTTCGGGACTCCCAAAAACATTCAGTACTTC. It codes for CASSFGTPKNIQYF.

The chain links TRBV28 to TRBJ2-3; 14 positions agree with TRBD2. Germline V gene lookup returns CDR1 MDHEN and CDR2 SYDVKM. The ends lost 6 bases at V and 1 base at J; junction bases unmatched: 9. CDR3 size: 18 residues. CDR3 protein: CASSLGLAGGWGTDTQYF. CDR3 in DNA: TGTGCCAGCAGCCTCGGACTAGCGGGGGGCTGGGGCACAGATACGCAGTATTTT.

To note about this clone: This sample also contains other DNA sequences that code for the same CDR3. The chain has TRBV9 and TRBJ2-3, with TRBD2 matching 8 bases. V shed 1 base and J 2 bases; nucleotides not matched to a gene: 3. The CDR3 is 15 residues long. Germline CDR1 SGDLS, CDR2 YYNGEE. The CDR3 loop is CASSVSGGFTDTQYF. The CDR3 DNA follows: TGTGCCAGCAGCGTAAGCGGGGGTTTCACAGATACGCAGTATTTT. The entire variable domain, with the rest obtained from reference TRBV9 and TRBJ2-3, is as follows: DSGVTQTPKHLITATGQRVTLRCSPRSGDLSVYWYQQSLDQGLQFLIQYYNGEERAKGNILERFSAQQFPDLHSELNLSSLELGDSALYFCASSVSGGFTDTQYFGPGTRLTVL.

The chain couples TRBV12-5 to TRBJ1-5, with TRBD1 matching 9 bases. V trimming: 4 bases; J trimming: 4 bases; junction bases outside the gene matches: 8. In germline, CDR1 is LGHNT, CDR2 FRNRAP. The CDR3 is 16 residues long. CDR3 bases: TGTGCTAGTGGTTCGCTACCGGGACAGGGTAATCAGCCCCAGCATTTT. Translated: CASGSLPGQGNQPQHF.

This clone is a singleton in its sample. The chain carries TRBV7-3 and TRBJ2-3; 9 bases agree with TRBD1. V lost 5 bases to trimming and J lost 0 bases; unmatched junction nucleotides: 6. CDR1 SGHTA and CDR2 FQGTGA come from the germline V gene. This CDR3 has 16 residues. The CDR3 is CASSVLGQGSTDTQYF. The CDR3 DNA reads TGTGCCAGCAGCGTATTGGGACAGGGAAGCACAGATACGCAGTATTTT.

The chain carries TRBV15 and TRBJ2-7; D may be TRBD2 (7 bases). The germline V gene encodes CDR1 LNHNV and CDR2 YYDKDF (reference sequence). The CDR3 totals 14 residues. The V end was cut by 5 bases, the J end by 0 bases, with 11 bases between. DNA of the CDR3: TGTGCCACCAGCGTTGGGGGGGCCTCCTACGAGCAGTACTTC. Translated: CATSVGGASYEQYF.

The chain links TRBV24-1 to TRBJ2-3, with TRBD1 identical over 7 bases. V was pared by 4 bases and J by 4 bases, with 7 bases of the junction left unmatched. The germline gives CDR1 KGHDR, CDR2 SFDVKD. The CDR3 has 15 amino acids. Here the CDR3 reads CATSEQGPRADTQYF. DNA of the CDR3: TGTGCCACCAGTGAACAGGGGCCGCGAGCAGATACGCAGTATTTT.

The rearrangement links TRBV30 to TRBJ2-2; a weak D match, TRBD1 (6 bases). The CDR3 runs 14 residues. Germline CDR1 GTSNPN, CDR2 SVGIG (reference sequence). Trimming left V 2 bases short and J 3 bases short, with 10 bases between. In nucleotides, the CDR3 is TGTGCCTGGAGTAGAGACAGGTACACCGGGGAGCTGTTTTTT. Encoded protein: CAWSRDRYTGELFF.

The J gene is TRBJ1-3, the V gene TRBV2; TRBD1 matches at 8 bases. Trimming cost V 4 bases and J 7 bases; bases outside gene matches: 6. CDR1 and CDR2 (germline): SNHLY, FYNNEI. The CDR3 is made up of 14 amino acids. As DNA, the CDR3 is TGTGCCAGCAGTGTTAAGCAGGGGGCCAACACCATATATTTT. Encoded protein: CASSVKQGANTIYF.

The genes are TRBV7-9 and TRBJ2-5; D possibly corresponds to TRBD1 (6 bases). Germline V gives CDR1 SEHNR, CDR2 FQNEAQ (reference sequence). This CDR3 is 16 amino acids long. V was clipped by 1 base and J by 2 bases, with 14 bases between them. CDR3 coding DNA: TGTGCCAGCAGCTTAGTAATTTCGACAGGACAAGAGACCCAGTACTTC. Protein sequence: CASSLVISTGQETQYF.

V is TRBV10-3 and J is TRBJ2-7, with 7 bases fitting TRBD1. Trimming cost V 7 bases and J 0 bases; bases outside gene matches: 12. This CDR3 comprises 16 residues. From germline, CDR1 is ENHRY and CDR2 SYGVKD. The CDR3 loop reads CAITVLPGTDSYEQYF. The CDR3 region has the DNA TGTGCCATCACTGTATTACCCGGGACAGACTCCTACGAGCAGTACTTC.

The chain couples TRBV18 to TRBJ2-3; tentatively, D is TRBD2 (6 bases). Germline V gives CDR1 KGHSH, CDR2 LQKENI. The CDR3 loop spans 14 amino acids. V was shortened by 2 bases and J by 4 bases, with 10 bases between the two germline ends. The CDR3 DNA reads TGTGCCAGCTCACCATGGGGGGTCGCAGATACGCAGTATTTT. It translates to CASSPWGVADTQYF. Looking up the rest from reference TRBV18 and TRBJ2-3 gives the full variable domain: NAGVMQNPRHLVRRRGQEARLRCSPMKGHSHVYWYRQLPEEGLKFMVYLQKENIIDESGMPKERFSAEFPKEGPSILRIQQVVRGDSAAYFCASSPWGVADTQYFGPGTRLTVL.

The chain uses TRBV6-5 and TRBJ1-3; a weak D match, TRBD1 (5 bases). Germline lookup yields CDR1 MNHEY and CDR2 SVGAGI. V was trimmed by 10 bases and J by 2 bases, leaving 12 bases between them. The length of the CDR3 is 13 residues. CDR3: CAIRGGTGNTIYF. CDR3 DNA sequence: TGTGCCATCCGGGGGGGTACTGGAAACACCATATATTTT.